This entry features one TCR beta chain sequence. Its antigen remains unidentified. The CDR3 length is 11 residues. Trimming removed 3 bases from V and 1 base from J, with 4 bases in between. The germline gives CDR1 DFQATT, CDR2 SNEGSKA (reference sequence). Libraries were prepared by immunoSEQ multiplex PCR; TCRdb keeps only in-frame clonotypes and omits some of them. The sample lists about 56,000 clones; around nine tenths were seen once. The entry originates in a study of cytomegalovirus exposure and HLA in healthy donors. The study's findings and limits: In vitro work confirmed that a few CMV-associated chains recognize CMV antigens.

The receptor was isolated from a young man in good health and CMV-seronegative. The gene calls are TRBV20-1 and TRBJ2-7; D is ambiguous. Sequenced: PBMCs. The CDR3 region is CSASGSYEQYF. The CDR3 region has the DNA TGCAGTGCTAGCGGTTCCTACGAGCAGTACTTC.